This is a list of T cell receptor beta chains from one sample in a study of blood T cell repertoires in COVID-19. Assay used: immunoSEQ multiplex PCR; TCRdb lists only in-frame clones, some missing. The data contain under 250,000 clones, about 82% of them singletons. Sequencing input: peripheral blood. These receptors were taken from a man aged 80 or over with acute or convalescent COVID-19. Both conserved end residues are part of each CDR3. The order of the fields is J gene, CDR3 length, V gene, clone size, D gene, CDR3 protein, CDR3 DNA. A D gene is named only where the DNA matches it firmly. For some rows the clone size is stated as once, few or many, or as a class when expanded; others skip it.

j_call: TRBJ1-1
cdr3_length: 13
v_call: TRBV27
clone_size: NA
d_call: NA
cdr3_aa: CASSLGGARKSFF
cdr3_nt: TGTGCCAGCAGTTTGGGAGGAGCGAGAAAGAGCTTCTTT

j_call: TRBJ1-6
cdr3_length: 14
v_call: TRBV19
clone_size: NA
d_call: TRBD1
cdr3_aa: CASNDRGLVSPLHF
cdr3_nt: TGTGCCAGTAACGACAGGGGGCTGGTATCACCCCTCCACTTT

j_call: TRBJ2-5
cdr3_length: 14
v_call: TRBV19
clone_size: NA
d_call: NA
cdr3_aa: CASRSLGGGETQYF
cdr3_nt: TGTGCCAGTAGGAGCCTTGGGGGAGGAGAGACCCAGTACTTC

j_call: TRBJ2-1
cdr3_length: 13
v_call: TRBV14
clone_size: NA
d_call: NA
cdr3_aa: CASSQDGWNEQFF
cdr3_nt: TGTGCCAGCAGCCAAGACGGTTGGAATGAGCAGTTCTTC

j_call: TRBJ2-2
cdr3_length: 17
v_call: TRBV5-1
clone_size: NA
d_call: NA
cdr3_aa: CASSLDAGSPGTGELFF
cdr3_nt: TGCGCCAGCAGCTTGGACGCGGGTAGCCCTGGGACCGGGGAGCTGTTTTTT

j_call: TRBJ1-2
cdr3_length: 15
v_call: TRBV18
clone_size: NA
d_call: TRBD1
cdr3_aa: CASSPGTGGAYGYTF
cdr3_nt: TGTGCCAGCTCACCCGGGACAGGGGGGGCCTATGGCTACACCTTC

j_call: TRBJ2-3
cdr3_length: 17
v_call: TRBV7-9
clone_size: NA
d_call: NA
cdr3_aa: CASRARRDSPSTDTQYF
cdr3_nt: TGTGCCAGCAGGGCGCGGCGGGACAGCCCCAGCACAGATACGCAGTATTTT

j_call: TRBJ2-3
cdr3_length: 14
v_call: TRBV2
clone_size: NA
d_call: TRBD1
cdr3_aa: CASSRQGSTDTQYF
cdr3_nt: TGTGCCAGCAGCCGACAGGGAAGCACAGATACGCAGTATTTT

j_call: TRBJ1-3
cdr3_length: 18
v_call: TRBV5-1
clone_size: once
d_call: NA
cdr3_aa: CASSLGLYDRYSGNTIYF
cdr3_nt: TGCGCCAGCAGCTTGGGACTATACGACAGGTACTCTGGAAACACCATATATTTT

j_call: TRBJ1-5
cdr3_length: 14
v_call: TRBV27
clone_size: NA
d_call: NA
cdr3_aa: CASRGEGPNQPQHF
cdr3_nt: TGTGCCAGCAGAGGGGAGGGGCCCAATCAGCCCCAGCATTTT

j_call: TRBJ1-2
cdr3_length: 17
v_call: TRBV9
clone_size: once
d_call: NA
cdr3_aa: CASSVGPALTVSDGYTF
cdr3_nt: TGTGCCAGCAGCGTTGGGCCGGCCTTAACGGTCTCGGATGGCTACACCTTC

j_call: TRBJ2-3
cdr3_length: 13
v_call: TRBV7-3
clone_size: NA
d_call: TRBD1
cdr3_aa: CASSTSTGGTQYF
cdr3_nt: TGTGCCAGCAGCACCTCGACAGGGGGTACGCAGTATTTT

j_call: TRBJ1-1
cdr3_length: 14
v_call: TRBV15
clone_size: NA
d_call: TRBD1
cdr3_aa: CATSRDRGNTEAFF
cdr3_nt: TGTGCCACCAGCAGGGACAGGGGGAACACTGAAGCTTTCTTT

j_call: TRBJ1-2
cdr3_length: 18
v_call: TRBV27
clone_size: once
d_call: TRBD1
cdr3_aa: CASSLSAHRGRYGYGYTF
cdr3_nt: TGTGCCAGCAGTTTATCGGCCCACAGGGGGCGATATGGCTATGGCTACACCTTC

j_call: TRBJ2-7
cdr3_length: 15
v_call: TRBV27
clone_size: once
d_call: TRBD2
cdr3_aa: CASTSSGAGEYEQYF
cdr3_nt: TGTGCCAGCACCTCCTCGGGTGCGGGAGAGTACGAGCAGTACTTC

j_call: TRBJ2-2
cdr3_length: 13
v_call: TRBV3-1/TRBV3-2
clone_size: NA
d_call: NA
cdr3_aa: CASSPHETGELFF
cdr3_nt: TGTGCCAGCAGCCCACACGAAACCGGGGAGCTGTTTTTT

j_call: TRBJ2-3
cdr3_length: 15
v_call: TRBV5-6
clone_size: NA
d_call: TRBD2
cdr3_aa: CASRFFGGATDTQYF
cdr3_nt: TGTGCCAGCAGATTTTTCGGGGGGGCCACAGATACGCAGTATTTT

j_call: TRBJ1-2
cdr3_length: 13
v_call: TRBV2
clone_size: NA
d_call: NA
cdr3_aa: CASRVGQNYGYTF
cdr3_nt: TGTGCCAGCAGGGTGGGACAAAACTATGGCTACACCTTC

j_call: TRBJ2-2
cdr3_length: 17
v_call: TRBV5-5
clone_size: NA
d_call: NA
cdr3_aa: CASSPSATSGSTGELFF
cdr3_nt: TGTGCCAGCAGCCCGAGTGCAACCTCGGGGAGCACCGGGGAGCTGTTTTTT

j_call: TRBJ2-2
cdr3_length: 16
v_call: TRBV13
clone_size: NA
d_call: TRBD2
cdr3_aa: CASSPGTSGVTGELFF
cdr3_nt: TGTGCCAGCAGCCCGGGGACTAGCGGGGTCACCGGGGAGCTGTTTTTT

j_call: TRBJ2-3
cdr3_length: 16
v_call: TRBV7-2
clone_size: NA
d_call: TRBD2
cdr3_aa: CASSLASGGYTDTQYF
cdr3_nt: TGTGCCAGCAGCCTAGCTAGCGGGGGCTACACAGATACGCAGTATTTT

j_call: TRBJ1-1
cdr3_length: 12
v_call: TRBV6-5
clone_size: NA
d_call: NA
cdr3_aa: CAEGDRDTEAFF
cdr3_nt: TGTGCCGAAGGGGATCGGGACACTGAAGCTTTCTTT

j_call: TRBJ2-7
cdr3_length: 14
v_call: TRBV10-1
clone_size: NA
d_call: NA
cdr3_aa: CARGSVKTSYEQYF
cdr3_nt: TGCGCCAGGGGCTCTGTAAAGACCTCCTACGAGCAGTACTTC

j_call: TRBJ1-6
cdr3_length: 13
v_call: TRBV7-8
clone_size: NA
d_call: TRBD1
cdr3_aa: CASSLDRGSPLHF
cdr3_nt: TGTGCCAGCAGCCTGGACAGGGGATCACCCCTCCACTTT

j_call: TRBJ2-2
cdr3_length: 14
v_call: TRBV11-3
clone_size: NA
d_call: NA
cdr3_aa: CASSLAQGSGELFF
cdr3_nt: TGTGCCAGCAGCTTAGCACAGGGATCCGGGGAGCTGTTTTTT

j_call: TRBJ1-5
cdr3_length: 16
v_call: TRBV19
clone_size: NA
d_call: NA
cdr3_aa: CASEQGGGIQGQPQHF
cdr3_nt: TGTGCCAGTGAACAAGGGGGGGGCATTCAGGGTCAGCCCCAGCATTTT

j_call: TRBJ2-6
cdr3_length: 17
v_call: TRBV28
clone_size: NA
d_call: NA
cdr3_aa: CASSERSGGLGANVLTF
cdr3_nt: TGTGCCAGCAGTGAACGGAGTGGGGGACTTGGGGCCAACGTCCTGACTTTC

j_call: TRBJ1-6
cdr3_length: 13
v_call: TRBV2
clone_size: NA
d_call: NA
cdr3_aa: CASNPGYNSPLHF
cdr3_nt: TGTGCCAGCAACCCAGGTTATAATTCACCCCTCCACTTT

j_call: TRBJ1-2
cdr3_length: 13
v_call: TRBV5-1
clone_size: NA
d_call: TRBD1
cdr3_aa: CASSLQGEYGYTF
cdr3_nt: TGCGCCAGCAGCTTACAGGGGGAATATGGCTACACCTTC

j_call: TRBJ1-6
cdr3_length: 13
v_call: TRBV25-1
clone_size: NA
d_call: NA
cdr3_aa: CASSELGGSPLHF
cdr3_nt: TGTGCCAGCAGTGAATTGGGGGGGTCACCCCTCCACTTT

j_call: TRBJ2-3
cdr3_length: 16
v_call: TRBV7-2
clone_size: NA
d_call: NA
cdr3_aa: CASSSAGRGSGVTQYF
cdr3_nt: TGTGCCAGCAGCTCGGCCGGCAGGGGATCCGGGGTCACGCAGTATTTT

j_call: TRBJ2-7
cdr3_length: 15
v_call: TRBV3-1/TRBV3-2
clone_size: NA
d_call: TRBD1
cdr3_aa: CASSPRQGVGHEQYF
cdr3_nt: TGTGCCAGCAGTCCCAGACAGGGGGTCGGCCACGAGCAGTACTTC

j_call: TRBJ1-5
cdr3_length: 17
v_call: TRBV5-5
clone_size: NA
d_call: TRBD1
cdr3_aa: CASSLRITGDSNQPQHF
cdr3_nt: TGTGCCAGCAGCTTACGTATTACAGGGGATAGCAATCAGCCCCAGCATTTT

j_call: TRBJ1-1
cdr3_length: 14
v_call: TRBV7-2
clone_size: NA
d_call: NA
cdr3_aa: CASSLNGGNTEAFF
cdr3_nt: TGTGCCAGCAGCTTAAATGGCGGGAACACTGAAGCTTTCTTT

j_call: TRBJ2-2
cdr3_length: 16
v_call: TRBV6-1
clone_size: NA
d_call: NA
cdr3_aa: CASSASGGRPTGELFF
cdr3_nt: TGTGCCAGCAGTGCCTCTGGGGGGAGGCCCACCGGGGAGCTGTTTTTT

j_call: TRBJ2-2
cdr3_length: 13
v_call: TRBV19
clone_size: few
d_call: NA
cdr3_aa: CASRTGNTGELFF
cdr3_nt: TGTGCCAGTAGGACTGGAAACACCGGGGAGCTGTTTTTT

j_call: TRBJ2-7
cdr3_length: 16
v_call: TRBV28
clone_size: NA
d_call: NA
cdr3_aa: CASSTWGGANLYEQYF
cdr3_nt: TGTGCCAGCAGTACCTGGGGGGGGGCTAACCTTTACGAGCAGTACTTC

j_call: TRBJ2-7
cdr3_length: 13
v_call: TRBV11-2
clone_size: few
d_call: NA
cdr3_aa: CASSLRAEYEQYF
cdr3_nt: TGTGCCAGCAGCTTGCGGGCGGAGTACGAGCAGTACTTC

j_call: TRBJ1-1
cdr3_length: 16
v_call: TRBV28
clone_size: once
d_call: NA
cdr3_aa: CASHREGLLMGTEAFF
cdr3_nt: TGTGCCAGCCACAGGGAGGGACTCTTGATGGGGACTGAAGCTTTCTTT

j_call: TRBJ1-5
cdr3_length: 17
v_call: TRBV28
clone_size: NA
d_call: NA
cdr3_aa: CASSPPATGTGGKPQHF
cdr3_nt: TGTGCCAGCAGTCCCCCGGCGACAGGAACTGGTGGGAAGCCCCAGCATTTT

j_call: TRBJ1-5
cdr3_length: 13
v_call: TRBV6-5
clone_size: once
d_call: NA
cdr3_aa: CASTSAGNQPQHF
cdr3_nt: TGTGCCAGTACATCGGCGGGCAATCAGCCCCAGCATTTT

j_call: TRBJ1-1
cdr3_length: 15
v_call: TRBV10-2
clone_size: NA
d_call: TRBD1
cdr3_aa: CASSATKTGGTEAFF
cdr3_nt: TGCGCCAGCAGTGCAACCAAGACAGGGGGGACTGAAGCTTTCTTT

j_call: TRBJ2-1
cdr3_length: 19
v_call: TRBV27
clone_size: NA
d_call: TRBD2
cdr3_aa: CASSSEGRLAGGLYNEQFF
cdr3_nt: TGTGCCAGCAGTTCGGAGGGACGGTTAGCGGGGGGGCTTTACAATGAGCAGTTCTTC

j_call: TRBJ1-1
cdr3_length: 13
v_call: TRBV29-1
clone_size: NA
d_call: TRBD1
cdr3_aa: CSASRDRATEAFF
cdr3_nt: TGCAGCGCCTCCCGGGACAGGGCCACTGAAGCTTTCTTT

j_call: TRBJ1-2
cdr3_length: 16
v_call: TRBV28
clone_size: NA
d_call: NA
cdr3_aa: CASSSSVRQESYGYTF
cdr3_nt: TGTGCCAGCAGTTCCTCGGTCAGACAGGAGTCCTATGGCTACACCTTC

j_call: TRBJ2-1
cdr3_length: 16
v_call: TRBV5-5
clone_size: NA
d_call: TRBD1
cdr3_aa: CASSFTGGSSYNEQFF
cdr3_nt: TGTGCCAGCAGCTTTACAGGGGGCAGCTCCTACAATGAGCAGTTCTTC

j_call: TRBJ1-5
cdr3_length: 16
v_call: TRBV25-1
clone_size: NA
d_call: TRBD1
cdr3_aa: CASSPTGGKGNQPQHF
cdr3_nt: TGTGCCAGCAGCCCAACAGGGGGTAAAGGCAATCAGCCCCAGCATTTT

j_call: TRBJ2-7
cdr3_length: 14
v_call: TRBV6-5
clone_size: NA
d_call: TRBD2
cdr3_aa: CASSPPGLASSQYF
cdr3_nt: TGTGCCAGCAGTCCACCGGGACTAGCGTCTTCGCAGTACTTC

j_call: TRBJ1-2
cdr3_length: 13
v_call: TRBV10-2
clone_size: NA
d_call: NA
cdr3_aa: CASSESRSNGYTF
cdr3_nt: TGCGCCAGCAGTGAGTCGAGGAGTAACGGCTACACCTTC

j_call: TRBJ1-1
cdr3_length: 13
v_call: TRBV12-3/TRBV12-4
clone_size: NA
d_call: TRBD1
cdr3_aa: CASRLDRATEAFF
cdr3_nt: TGTGCCAGCAGGCTTGACAGGGCGACTGAAGCTTTCTTT

j_call: TRBJ1-1
cdr3_length: 16
v_call: TRBV18
clone_size: NA
d_call: NA
cdr3_aa: CASSPLREGRNTEAFF
cdr3_nt: TGTGCCAGCTCACCTCTCCGGGAAGGGCGCAACACTGAAGCTTTCTTT

j_call: TRBJ1-3
cdr3_length: 16
v_call: TRBV28
clone_size: NA
d_call: NA
cdr3_aa: CASSSRDLRSGNTIYF
cdr3_nt: TGTGCCAGCAGTTCGCGGGACTTGCGCTCTGGAAACACCATATATTTT

j_call: TRBJ2-7
cdr3_length: 15
v_call: TRBV5-1
clone_size: NA
d_call: TRBD1
cdr3_aa: CASSLGGTGFNEQYF
cdr3_nt: TGCGCCAGCAGCTTGGGAGGGACAGGGTTCAACGAGCAGTACTTC

j_call: TRBJ1-1
cdr3_length: 11
v_call: TRBV12-3/TRBV12-4
clone_size: NA
d_call: NA
cdr3_aa: CASSRGTEAFF
cdr3_nt: TGTGCCAGCAGTCGGGGCACTGAAGCTTTCTTT

j_call: TRBJ2-2
cdr3_length: 14
v_call: TRBV6-5
clone_size: NA
d_call: NA
cdr3_aa: CASSSGSTRGELFF
cdr3_nt: TGTGCCAGCAGTTCCGGGAGTACGAGGGGGGAGCTGTTTTTT